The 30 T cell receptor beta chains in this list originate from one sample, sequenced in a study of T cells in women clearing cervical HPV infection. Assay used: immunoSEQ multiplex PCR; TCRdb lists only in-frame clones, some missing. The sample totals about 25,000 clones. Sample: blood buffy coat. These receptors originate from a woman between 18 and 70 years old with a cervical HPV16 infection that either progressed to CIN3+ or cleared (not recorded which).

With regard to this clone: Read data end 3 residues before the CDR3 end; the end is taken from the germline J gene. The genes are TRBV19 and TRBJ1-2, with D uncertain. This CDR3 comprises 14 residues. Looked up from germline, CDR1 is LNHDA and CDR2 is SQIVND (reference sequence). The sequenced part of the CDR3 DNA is TGTGCCAGTAGTATAGAGGTAATCACAGATACC. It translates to CASSIEVITDT. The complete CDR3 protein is CASSIEVITDTYTF. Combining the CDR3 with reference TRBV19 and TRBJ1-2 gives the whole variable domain DGGITQSPKYLFRKEGQNVTLSCEQNLNHDAMYWYRQDPGQGLRLIYYSQIVNDFQKGDIAEGYSVSREKKESFPLTVTSAQKNPTAFYLCASSIEVITDTYTFGSGTRLTVV.

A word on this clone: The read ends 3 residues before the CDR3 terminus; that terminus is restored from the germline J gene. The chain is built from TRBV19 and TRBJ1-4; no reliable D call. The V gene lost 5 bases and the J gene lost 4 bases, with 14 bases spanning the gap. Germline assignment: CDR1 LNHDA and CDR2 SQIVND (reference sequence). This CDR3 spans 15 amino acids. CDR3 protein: CASSVQASFNEKLFF. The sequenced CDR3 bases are TGTGCCAGTAGTGTCCAGGCCTCCTTTAATGAAAAA.

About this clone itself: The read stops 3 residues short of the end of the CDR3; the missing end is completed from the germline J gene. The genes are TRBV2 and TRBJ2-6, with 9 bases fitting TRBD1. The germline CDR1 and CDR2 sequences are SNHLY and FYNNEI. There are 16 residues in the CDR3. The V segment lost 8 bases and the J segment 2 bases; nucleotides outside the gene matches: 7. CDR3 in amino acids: CASGGTGKAGANVLTF. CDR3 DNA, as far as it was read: TGTGCCAGCGGCGGGACAGGGAAGGCTGGGGCCAACGTC.

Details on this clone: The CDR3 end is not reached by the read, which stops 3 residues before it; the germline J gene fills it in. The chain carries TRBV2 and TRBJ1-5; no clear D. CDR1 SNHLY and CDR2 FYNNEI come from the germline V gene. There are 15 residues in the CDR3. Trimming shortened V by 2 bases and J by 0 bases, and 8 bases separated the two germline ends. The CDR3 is CASSEPVNSNQPQHF. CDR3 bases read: TGTGCCAGCAGTGAACCAGTTAATAGCAATCAGCCC.

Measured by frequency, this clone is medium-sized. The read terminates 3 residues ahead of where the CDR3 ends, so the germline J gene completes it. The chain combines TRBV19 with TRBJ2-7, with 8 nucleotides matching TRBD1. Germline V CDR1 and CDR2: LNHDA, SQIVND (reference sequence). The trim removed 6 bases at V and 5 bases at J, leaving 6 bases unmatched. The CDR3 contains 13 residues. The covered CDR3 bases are TGTGCCAGTAGAAATACAGGGGGTCACGAG. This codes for CASRNTGGHE. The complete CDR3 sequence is CASRNTGGHEQYF.

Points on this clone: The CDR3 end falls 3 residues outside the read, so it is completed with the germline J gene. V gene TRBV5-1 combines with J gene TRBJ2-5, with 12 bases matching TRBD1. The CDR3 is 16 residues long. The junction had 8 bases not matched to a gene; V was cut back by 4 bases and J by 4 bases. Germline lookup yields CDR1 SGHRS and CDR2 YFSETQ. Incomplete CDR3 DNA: TGCGCCAGCAGCCGAAGCGGGACAGGGGGCGGAGAGACC. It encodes CASSRSGTGGGET. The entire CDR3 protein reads CASSRSGTGGGETQYF.

CDR3 amino acids: CASGRAGTPEETQYF. The sequenced CDR3 bases are TGTGCCAGCGGCAGAGCGGGGACCCCGGAAGAGACC. The chain combines TRBV7-2 with TRBJ2-5; the match to TRBD2 covers 7 bases. Read data end 3 residues before the CDR3 end; the end is taken from the germline J gene. The V gene's germline CDR1 is SGHTA and CDR2 FQGNSA. The CDR3 loop spans 15 amino acids. Trimming cost V 8 bases and J 3 bases; bases outside gene matches: 12.

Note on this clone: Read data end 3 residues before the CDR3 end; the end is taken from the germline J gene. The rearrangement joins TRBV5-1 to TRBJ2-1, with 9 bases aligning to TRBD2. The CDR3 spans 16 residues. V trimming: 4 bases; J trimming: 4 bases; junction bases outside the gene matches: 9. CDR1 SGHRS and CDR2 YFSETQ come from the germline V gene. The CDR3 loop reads CASSLIAGEIYNEQFF. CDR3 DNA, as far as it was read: TGCGCCAGCAGCCTCATAGCGGGGGAGATTTACAATGAG.

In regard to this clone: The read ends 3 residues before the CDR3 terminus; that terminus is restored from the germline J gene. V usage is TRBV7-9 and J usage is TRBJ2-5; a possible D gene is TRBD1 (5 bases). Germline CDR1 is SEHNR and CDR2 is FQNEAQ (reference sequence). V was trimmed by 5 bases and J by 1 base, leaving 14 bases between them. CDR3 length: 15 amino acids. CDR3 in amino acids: CASSNLYRIQETQYF. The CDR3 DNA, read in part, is TGTGCCAGCAGCAACCTCTACAGGATCCAAGAGACC.

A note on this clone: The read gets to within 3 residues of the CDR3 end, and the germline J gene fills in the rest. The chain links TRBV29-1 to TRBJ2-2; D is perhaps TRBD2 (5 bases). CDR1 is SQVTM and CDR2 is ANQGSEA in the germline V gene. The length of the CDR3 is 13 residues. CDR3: CSVEVRAGEKLFF. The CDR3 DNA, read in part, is TGCAGCGTTGAAGTAAGGGCGGGTGAAAAG.

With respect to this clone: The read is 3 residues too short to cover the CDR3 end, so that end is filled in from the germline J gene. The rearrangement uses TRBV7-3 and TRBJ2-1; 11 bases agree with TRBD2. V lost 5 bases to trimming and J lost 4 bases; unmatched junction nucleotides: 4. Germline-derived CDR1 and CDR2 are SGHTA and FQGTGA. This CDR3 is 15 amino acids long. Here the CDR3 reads CASSTTSGGYNEQFF. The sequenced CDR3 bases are TGTGCCAGCAGCACTACTAGCGGGGGTTACAATGAG. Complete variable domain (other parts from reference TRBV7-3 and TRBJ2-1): GAGVSQTPSNKVTEKGKYVELRCDPISGHTALYWYRQSLGQGPEFLIYFQGTGAADDSGLPNDRFFAVRPEGSVSTLKIQRTERGDSAVYLCASSTTSGGYNEQFFGPGTRLTVL.

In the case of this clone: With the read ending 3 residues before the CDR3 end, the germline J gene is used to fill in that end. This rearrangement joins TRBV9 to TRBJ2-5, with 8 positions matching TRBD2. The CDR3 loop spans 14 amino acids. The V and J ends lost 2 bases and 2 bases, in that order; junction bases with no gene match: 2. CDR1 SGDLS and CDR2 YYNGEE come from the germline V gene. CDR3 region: CASSVLAGQETQYF. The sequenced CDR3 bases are TGTGCCAGCAGCGTGTTAGCGGGGCAAGAGACC.

The CDR3 region is CASSLGSAPTYGYTF. The DNA read from the CDR3 is TGTGCCAGCAGCTTAGGGTCAGCGCCGACCTATGGC. The V and J genes are TRBV7-9 and TRBJ1-2; no definite D call. Coverage ceases 3 residues before the CDR3 finishes, and the germline J gene fills in the end. V was shortened by 1 base and J by 4 bases, with 13 bases between the two germline ends. Germline V lookup: CDR1 SEHNR, CDR2 FQNEAQ (reference sequence). The CDR3 has 15 residues. Complete variable domain (other parts from reference TRBV7-9 and TRBJ1-2): DTGVSQNPRHKITKRGQNVTFRCDPISEHNRLYWYRQTLGQGPEFLTYFQNEAQLEKSRLLSDRFSAERPKGSFSTLEIQRTEQGDSAMYLCASSLGSAPTYGYTFGSGTRLTVV.

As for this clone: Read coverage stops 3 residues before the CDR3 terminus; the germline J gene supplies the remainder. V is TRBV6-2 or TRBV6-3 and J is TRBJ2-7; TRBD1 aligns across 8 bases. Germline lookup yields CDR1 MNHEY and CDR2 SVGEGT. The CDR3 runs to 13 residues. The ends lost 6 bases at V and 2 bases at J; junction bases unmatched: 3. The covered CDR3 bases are TGTGCCAGCAGACAGGGGGGAACCTACGAG. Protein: CASRQGGTYE. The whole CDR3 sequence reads CASRQGGTYEQYF.

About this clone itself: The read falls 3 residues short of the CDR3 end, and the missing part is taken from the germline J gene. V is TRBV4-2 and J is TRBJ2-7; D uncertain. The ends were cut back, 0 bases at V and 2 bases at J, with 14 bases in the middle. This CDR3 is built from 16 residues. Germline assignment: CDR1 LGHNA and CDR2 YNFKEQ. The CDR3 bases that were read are TGTGCCAGCAGCCAAGATCTCGGCACTACCGCCTACGAG. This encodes CASSQDLGTTAYE. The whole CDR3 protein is CASSQDLGTTAYEQYF.

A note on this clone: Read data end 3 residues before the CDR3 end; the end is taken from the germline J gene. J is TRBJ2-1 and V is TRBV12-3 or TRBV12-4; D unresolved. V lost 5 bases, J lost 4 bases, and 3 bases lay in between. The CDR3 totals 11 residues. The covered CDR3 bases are TGTGCCAGCAGTCAATACAATGAG. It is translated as CASSQYNE. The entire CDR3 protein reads CASSQYNEQFF.

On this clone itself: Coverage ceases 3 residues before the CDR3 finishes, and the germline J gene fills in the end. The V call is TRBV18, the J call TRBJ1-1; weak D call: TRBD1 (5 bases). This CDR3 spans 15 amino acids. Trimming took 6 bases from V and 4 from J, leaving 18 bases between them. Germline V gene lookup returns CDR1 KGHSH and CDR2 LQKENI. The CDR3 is CASSAERGYLTEAFF. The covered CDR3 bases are TGTGCCAGCTCCGCAGAGAGGGGCTACCTCACTGAA.

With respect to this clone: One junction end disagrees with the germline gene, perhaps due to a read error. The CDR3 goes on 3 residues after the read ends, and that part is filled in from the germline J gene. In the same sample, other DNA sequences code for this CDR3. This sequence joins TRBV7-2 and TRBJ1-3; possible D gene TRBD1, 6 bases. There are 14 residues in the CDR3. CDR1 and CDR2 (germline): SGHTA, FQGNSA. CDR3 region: CASSSGGVGNTIYF. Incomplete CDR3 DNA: TGTGCCAGCAGCTCGGGGGGCGTTGGAAACACG.

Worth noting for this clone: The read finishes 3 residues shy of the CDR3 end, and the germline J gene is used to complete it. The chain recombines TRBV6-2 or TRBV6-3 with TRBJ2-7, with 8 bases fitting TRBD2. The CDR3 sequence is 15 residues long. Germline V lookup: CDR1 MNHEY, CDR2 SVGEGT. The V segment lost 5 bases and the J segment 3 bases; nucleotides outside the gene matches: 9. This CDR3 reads CASSHPRAGVYEQYF. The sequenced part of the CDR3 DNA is TGTGCCAGCAGTCACCCCCGAGCGGGGGTCTACGAG.

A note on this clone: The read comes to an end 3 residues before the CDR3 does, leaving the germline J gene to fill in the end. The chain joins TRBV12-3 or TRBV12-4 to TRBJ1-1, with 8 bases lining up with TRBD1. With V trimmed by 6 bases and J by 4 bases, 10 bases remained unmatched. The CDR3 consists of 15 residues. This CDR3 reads CASRQTGERGTEAFF. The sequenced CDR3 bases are TGTGCCAGCAGGCAGACAGGGGAGAGAGGCACTGAA.

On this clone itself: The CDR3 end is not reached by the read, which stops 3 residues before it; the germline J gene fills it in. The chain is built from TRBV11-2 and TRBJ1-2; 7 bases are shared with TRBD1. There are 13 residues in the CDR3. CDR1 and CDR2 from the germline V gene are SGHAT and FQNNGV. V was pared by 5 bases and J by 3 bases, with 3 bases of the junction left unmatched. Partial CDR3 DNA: TGTGCCAGCAGCCCCGGACAGGACTATGGC. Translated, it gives CASSPGQDYG. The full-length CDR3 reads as CASSPGQDYGYTF.

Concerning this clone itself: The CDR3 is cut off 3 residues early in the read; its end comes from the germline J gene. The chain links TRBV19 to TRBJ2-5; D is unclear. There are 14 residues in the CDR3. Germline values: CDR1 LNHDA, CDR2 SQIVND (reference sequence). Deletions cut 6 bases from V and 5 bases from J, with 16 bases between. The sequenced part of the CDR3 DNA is TGTGCCAGTAGCACTCAAGCCCCATATGAGACC. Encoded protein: CASSTQAPYET. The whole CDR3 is CASSTQAPYETQYF.

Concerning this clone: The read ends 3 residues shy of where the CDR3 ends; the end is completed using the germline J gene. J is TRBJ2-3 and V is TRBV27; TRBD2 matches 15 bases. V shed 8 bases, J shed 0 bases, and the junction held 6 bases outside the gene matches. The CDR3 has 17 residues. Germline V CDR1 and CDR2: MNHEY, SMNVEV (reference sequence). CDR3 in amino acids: CASGLAGGTSSTDTQYF. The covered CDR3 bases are TGTGCCAGCGGACTAGCGGGGGGGACTTCTAGCACAGATACG.

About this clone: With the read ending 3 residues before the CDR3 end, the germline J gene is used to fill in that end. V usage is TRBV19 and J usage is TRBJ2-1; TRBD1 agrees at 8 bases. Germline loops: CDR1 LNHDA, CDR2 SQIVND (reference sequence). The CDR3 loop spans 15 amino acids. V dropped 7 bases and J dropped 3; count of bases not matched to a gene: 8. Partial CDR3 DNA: TGTGCCAGTAAACGGACAGGGACTCTCTACAATGAG. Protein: CASKRTGTLYNE. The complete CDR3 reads CASKRTGTLYNEQFF.

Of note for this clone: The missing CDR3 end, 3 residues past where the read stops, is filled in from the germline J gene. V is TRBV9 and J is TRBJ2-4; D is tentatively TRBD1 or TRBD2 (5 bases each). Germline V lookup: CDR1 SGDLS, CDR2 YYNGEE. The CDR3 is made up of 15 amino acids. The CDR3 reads CASSGAKDFEGFQYF. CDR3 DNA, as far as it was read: TGTGCCAGCAGCGGTGCTAAGGATTTCGAGGGGTTT.

The sequenced part of the CDR3 DNA is TGTGCCAGTAGTATAGGGCGGGGGCCACCCGCCTACGAC. It yields the protein CASSIGRGPPAYD. The full CDR3 is CASSIGRGPPAYDYTF. This chain connects TRBV19 to TRBJ1-2, with D possibly TRBD1 on 6 matching bases. The sequenced fragment ends 3 residues before the CDR3 boundary, so the rest is inferred from the germline J gene. The germline V gene encodes CDR1 LNHDA and CDR2 SQIVND (reference sequence). The CDR3 runs to 16 residues.

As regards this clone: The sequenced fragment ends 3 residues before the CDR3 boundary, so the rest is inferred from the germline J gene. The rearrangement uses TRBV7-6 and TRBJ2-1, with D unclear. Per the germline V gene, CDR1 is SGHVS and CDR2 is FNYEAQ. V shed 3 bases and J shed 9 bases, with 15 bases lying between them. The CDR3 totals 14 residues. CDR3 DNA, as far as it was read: TGTGCCAGCAGCTTTACTCCTCCGTCGCGTGAG. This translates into CASSFTPPSRE. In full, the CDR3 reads CASSFTPPSREQFF.

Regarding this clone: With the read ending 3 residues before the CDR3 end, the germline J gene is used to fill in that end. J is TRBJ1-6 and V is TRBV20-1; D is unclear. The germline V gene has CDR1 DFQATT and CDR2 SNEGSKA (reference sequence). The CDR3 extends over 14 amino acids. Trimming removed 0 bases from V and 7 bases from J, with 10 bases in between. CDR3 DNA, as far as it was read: TGCAGTGCTAGAGATCCCGGGGTAAATTCACCC. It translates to CSARDPGVNSP. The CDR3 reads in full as CSARDPGVNSPLHF.

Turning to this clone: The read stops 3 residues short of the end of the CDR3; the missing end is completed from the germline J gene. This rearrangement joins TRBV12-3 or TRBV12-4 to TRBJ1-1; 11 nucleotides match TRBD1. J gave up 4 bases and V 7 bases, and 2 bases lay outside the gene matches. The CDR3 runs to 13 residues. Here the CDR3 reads CASKGTGGTEAFF. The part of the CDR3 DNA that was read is TGTGCCAGCAAGGGGACAGGGGGCACTGAA.

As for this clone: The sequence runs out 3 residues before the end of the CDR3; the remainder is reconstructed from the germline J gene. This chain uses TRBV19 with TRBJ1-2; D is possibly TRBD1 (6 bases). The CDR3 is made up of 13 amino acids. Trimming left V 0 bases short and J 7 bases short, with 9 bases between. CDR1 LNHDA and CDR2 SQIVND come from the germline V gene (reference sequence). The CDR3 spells CASSIEHRVGYTF. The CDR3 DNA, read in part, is TGTGCCAGTAGTATAGAACACAGGGTTGGC. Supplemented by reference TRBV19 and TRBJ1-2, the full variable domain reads DGGITQSPKYLFRKEGQNVTLSCEQNLNHDAMYWYRQDPGQGLRLIYYSQIVNDFQKGDIAEGYSVSREKKESFPLTVTSAQKNPTAFYLCASSIEHRVGYTFGSGTRLTVV.